A single sample is the source of the 11 T cell receptor beta chains below, sequenced in a study of cytomegalovirus exposure and HLA in healthy donors. The PCR contained 60 Vbeta and 13 Jbeta primers. Assay: immunoSEQ multiplex PCR; the TCRdb copy retains only in-frame clones and omits some. The sample has 140,000 to 150,000 clones, roughly 80% seen once; the top ten hold 3%. The sample consisted of PBMCs. The receptors derive from a middle-aged man in good health and CMV-seropositive.

In its sample, this clone was seen a few times. J is TRBJ1-2 and V is TRBV19; a possible D gene is TRBD1 (6 bases). Germline CDR1 is LNHDA and CDR2 is SQIVND (reference sequence). The CDR3 has 16 residues. Deletions cut 5 bases from V and 8 bases from J, with 24 bases between. This CDR3 reads CASSPLTLQGRGGYTF. CDR3 DNA sequence: TGTGCCAGTAGTCCCCTCACCTTACAGGGTAGAGGCGGCTACACCTTC.

The CDR3 reads CASSISGRALNTGELFF. The CDR3 DNA is TGTGCCAGTAGTATTAGCGGGAGGGCCCTCAACACCGGGGAGCTGTTTTTT. V is TRBV19 and J is TRBJ2-2; 11 nucleotides align to TRBD2. The trim removed 3 bases at V and 2 bases at J, leaving 5 bases unmatched. The CDR3 is made up of 17 amino acids. The germline V gene encodes CDR1 LNHDA and CDR2 SQIVND (reference sequence). The full variable domain, rest sourced from reference TRBV19 and TRBJ2-2, is DGGITQSPKYLFRKEGQNVTLSCEQNLNHDAMYWYRQDPGQGLRLIYYSQIVNDFQKGDIAEGYSVSREKKESFPLTVTSAQKNPTAFYLCASSISGRALNTGELFFGEGSRLTVL.

The rearrangement uses TRBV19 and TRBJ1-5; TRBD1 might be the D (5 bases). This CDR3 has 15 residues. Germline CDR1 LNHDA, CDR2 SQIVND (reference sequence). Trimming stripped 5 bases from V and 1 base from J, with 12 bases between. The CDR3: CASSVISGSNQPQHF. CDR3 DNA: TGTGCCAGTAGTGTCATCTCAGGGAGCAATCAGCCCCAGCATTTT.

The chain has TRBV7-2 and TRBJ1-2, with 9 bases identical to TRBD1. The CDR3 is 15 amino acids. Trimming at V came to 5 bases and at J to 8 bases, leaving 12 bases not matched to a gene. In germline, CDR1 is SGHTA, CDR2 FQGNSA. This CDR3 reads CASSARTGEGRGYTF. The CDR3 DNA reads TGTGCCAGCAGCGCCCGGACAGGGGAAGGACGGGGCTACACCTTC. The variable domain in full, with the rest retrieved from reference TRBV7-2 and TRBJ1-2, is GAGVSQSPSNKVTEKGKDVELRCDPISGHTALYWYRQSLGQGLEFLIYFQGNSAPDKSGLPSDRFSAERTGGSVSTLTIQRTQQEDSAVYLCASSARTGEGRGYTFGSGTRLTVV.

This clone was seen more than once but under ten times. V usage is TRBV15 and J usage is TRBJ2-2; the D is unclear. V was clipped by 0 bases and J by 0 bases, with 5 bases between them. CDR3 length: 15 residues. Germline V gives CDR1 LNHNV, CDR2 YYDKDF (reference sequence). CDR3 protein: CATSREVANTGELFF. CDR3 sequence (DNA): TGTGCCACCAGCAGAGAGGTAGCGAACACCGGGGAGCTGTTTTTT.

The rearrangement uses TRBV6-5 and TRBJ2-1; 12 bases line up with TRBD2. Germline assignment: CDR1 MNHEY and CDR2 SVGAGI. With 6 bases clipped from V and 7 bases from J, the junction kept 7 bases outside the gene matches. The CDR3 totals 15 residues. CDR3 bases: TGTGCCAGCAGCTGGGGACTAGCGGGTCAAAATGAGCAGTTCTTC. It translates to CASSWGLAGQNEQFF.

This clone showed up just once. The rearrangement joins TRBV30 to TRBJ2-7; D is possibly TRBD1 (6 bases). Per germline, CDR1 GTSNPN and CDR2 SVGIG (reference sequence). V dropped 3 bases and J dropped 2 bases, with 14 bases sitting between them. The CDR3 consists of 14 residues. The CDR3: CAWSQGTPPYEQYF. CDR3 nucleotides: TGTGCCTGGAGCCAGGGGACACCCCCCTACGAGCAGTACTTC.

J is TRBJ2-7 and V is TRBV2; TRBD1 matches at 12 bases. V dropped 6 bases and J dropped 4; count of bases not matched to a gene: 22. CDR1 is SNHLY and CDR2 is FYNNEI in the germline V gene. CDR3 size: 20 residues. CDR3 DNA: TGTGCCAGCAGGACAAGCGATCCGGGACAGGGGGCGGGGAGGGGATACGAGCAGTACTTC. This codes for CASRTSDPGQGAGRGYEQYF.

The rearrangement uses TRBV19 and TRBJ2-7, with 8 bases that match TRBD1. The CDR3 runs to 13 residues. Germline lookup yields CDR1 LNHDA and CDR2 SQIVND (reference sequence). The junction had 9 bases not matched to a gene; V was cut back by 9 bases and J by 5 bases. The CDR3, as DNA: TGTGCCAGCAACGGACAGGGTGGGGACGAGCAGTACTTC. It is translated as CASNGQGGDEQYF.

The chain joins TRBV19 to TRBJ2-1; D remains unclear. Trimming left V 1 base short and J 3 bases short, with 7 bases between. Looked up from germline, CDR1 is LNHDA and CDR2 is SQIVND (reference sequence). The length of the CDR3 is 14 residues. The CDR3: CASSIGGNYNEQFF. CDR3 coding DNA: TGTGCCAGTAGTATAGGTGGCAACTACAATGAGCAGTTCTTC.

J is TRBJ2-7 and V is TRBV28; 10 bases are a match to TRBD1. CDR3 size: 14 residues. After removal of 6 bases from V and 9 bases from J, the junction contained 11 bases not matched to a gene. Germline V CDR1 and CDR2: MDHEN, SYDVKM. CDR3 bases: TGTGCCAGCAGAGGATCGGGACAGGGGTGGGGGCAGTACTTC. It is translated as CASRGSGQGWGQYF.